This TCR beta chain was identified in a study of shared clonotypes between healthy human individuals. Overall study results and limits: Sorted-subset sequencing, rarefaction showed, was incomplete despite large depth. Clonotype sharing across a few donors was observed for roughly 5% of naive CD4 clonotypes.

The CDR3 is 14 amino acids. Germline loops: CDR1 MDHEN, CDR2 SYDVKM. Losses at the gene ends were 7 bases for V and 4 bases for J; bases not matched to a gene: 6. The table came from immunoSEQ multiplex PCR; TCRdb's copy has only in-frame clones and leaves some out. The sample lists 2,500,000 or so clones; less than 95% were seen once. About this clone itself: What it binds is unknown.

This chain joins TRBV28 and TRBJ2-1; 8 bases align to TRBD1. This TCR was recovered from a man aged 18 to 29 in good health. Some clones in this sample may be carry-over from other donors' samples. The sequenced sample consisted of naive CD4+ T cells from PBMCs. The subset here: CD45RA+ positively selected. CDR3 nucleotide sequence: TGTGCCAGCACAACAAGGACAGGGTACAATGAGCAGTTCTTC. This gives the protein CASTTRTGYNEQFF.